What follows are 25 T cell receptor beta chains derived from one specimen sequenced in a study of blood T cell repertoires in COVID-19. Sequencing was performed with immunoSEQ multiplex PCR; in TCRdb, only in-frame clones are kept and a portion is missing. The sample has some 300,000 clones, roughly 88% seen once. The specimen sequenced was PBMCs or T cells enriched from blood (not recorded which). The receptor set was obtained from a woman aged 25-40 years who had recovered from COVID-19.

The gene calls are TRBV7-9 and TRBJ1-6; D perhaps matches TRBD1 (6 bases). Trimming took 10 bases from V and 9 from J, leaving 16 bases between them. The CDR3 contains 13 residues. Germline V gene sequence: CDR1 SEHNR, CDR2 FQNEAQ (reference sequence). The CDR3 loop reads CAIGGDGASPLHF. The CDR3 coding sequence is TGTGCCATAGGGGGGGACGGAGCTTCACCCCTCCACTTT.

The table lists this clone with a count of one. The V and J genes are TRBV4-2 and TRBJ1-5; unclear D gene. V shed 0 bases and J shed 11 bases, with 17 bases lying between them. Germline CDR1 is LGHNA and CDR2 is YNFKEQ. CDR3 size: 15 residues. In nucleotides, the CDR3 is TGTGCCAGCAGCCAAGACCCCGTACCGGTTGAGGCCCAGCATTTT. This sequence encodes CASSQDPVPVEAQHF.

The chain has TRBV4-2 and TRBJ1-1; D is unresolved. The germline gives CDR1 LGHNA, CDR2 YNFKEQ. With 0 bases removed from V and 0 bases from J, the gap between germline ends came to 11 bases. The CDR3 is 16 residues long. CDR3 sequence: CASSQDLPLLNTEAFF. DNA for the CDR3: TGTGCCAGCAGCCAAGATCTACCCCTTTTGAACACTGAAGCTTTCTTT.

The chain joins TRBV18 to TRBJ1-5; no clear D. Germline V lookup: CDR1 KGHSH, CDR2 LQKENI. The germline V and J ends were trimmed by 0 bases and 2 bases, with 8 bases remaining between them. The CDR3 length is 15 residues. CDR3 sequence reads: CASSPPSRGNQPQHF. Here the CDR3 DNA reads TGTGCCAGCTCACCACCTTCGAGGGGCAATCAGCCCCAGCATTTT.

This clone was seen just once. The rearrangement uses TRBV7-3 and TRBJ1-5, with a possible D match to TRBD1 (6 bases). The germline CDR1 and CDR2 sequences are SGHTA and FQGTGA. Trimming left V 3 bases short and J 7 bases short, with 13 bases between. The CDR3 has 14 residues. The CDR3 DNA reads TGTGCCAGCAGCTTGGCGGGGGGCCAGCAGCCCCAGCATTTT. It specifies CASSLAGGQQPQHF.

The chain's CDR3 is CASSLGGSDEQYF. DNA for the CDR3: TGTGCCAGCAGTTTAGGCGGAAGCGACGAGCAGTACTTC. V gene TRBV28 combines with J gene TRBJ2-7, with D hard to call. Trimming pared 2 bases from V and 5 bases from J, leaving 10 bases between. This CDR3 comprises 13 residues. Germline-derived CDR1 and CDR2 are MDHEN and SYDVKM.

This sequence joins TRBV3-1 (or the pseudogene TRBV3-2) and TRBJ1-6; D gene unclear. The CDR3 runs 14 residues. The V gene's germline CDR1 is LGHDT and CDR2 YNNKEL (reference sequence). The V end lost 2 bases, the J end lost 9 bases, and 11 bases lay between the germline ends. Written as DNA, the CDR3 is TGTGCCAGCAGCCAACACGGAGTCGGTTCACCCCTCCACTTT. It codes for CASSQHGVGSPLHF.

CDR3 nucleotides: TGTGCCTCTCGGGACAGGGTCACTGAAGCTTTCTTT. Translated, it gives CASRDRVTEAFF. V and J are TRBV12-3 or TRBV12-4 and TRBJ1-1; TRBD1 aligns across 9 bases. The CDR3 is 12 amino acids. V lost 11 bases to trimming and J lost 4 bases; unmatched junction nucleotides: 5.

The rearrangement joins TRBV10-3 to TRBJ1-5, with D possibly matching TRBD1 (6 bases). V lost 10 bases and J 4 bases, leaving 17 bases between the germline ends. The CDR3 is 14 amino acids. The V gene's germline CDR1 is ENHRY and CDR2 SYGVKD. The chain's CDR3 is CATGRTVLNQPQHF. The CDR3 region has the DNA TGTGCCACCGGGAGGACAGTCCTGAATCAGCCCCAGCATTTT.

The rearrangement links TRBV29-1 to TRBJ1-2; TRBD1 matches at 9 bases. With V trimmed by 4 bases and J by 7 bases, 22 bases remained unmatched. The CDR3 is made up of 18 amino acids. Germline V gene data show CDR1 as SQVTM and CDR2 as ANQGSEA. The chain's CDR3 is CSVGRLLTGTGRVGGYTF. In DNA form, the CDR3 reads TGCAGCGTTGGCCGCCTGTTAACCGGGACAGGGCGTGTCGGTGGCTACACCTTC.

The chain has TRBV27 and TRBJ1-2; 9 positions match TRBD1. This CDR3 comprises 14 residues. Germline V gives CDR1 MNHEY, CDR2 SMNVEV (reference sequence). The J segment lost 13 bases and the V segment lost 0 bases, leaving 9 bases of the junction unmatched. The CDR3 DNA sequence: TGTGCCAGCAGTTTATCCGGGACAGGGCTCCCGAGCACCTTC. Protein product: CASSLSGTGLPSTF.

As DNA, the CDR3 is TGTGCCAGCAGTGTCCCTGACAGGGCGCAGCCCCAGCATTTT. This encodes CASSVPDRAQPQHF. The V gene is TRBV2, the J gene TRBJ1-5; TRBD1 aligns across 7 bases. Germline trimming cut 4 bases from V and 7 bases from J; bases unmatched to any gene: 7. CDR1 is SNHLY, CDR2 FYNNEI, per germline. CDR3 length equals 14 residues.

The chain carries TRBV7-9 and TRBJ2-1; TRBD2 is a possible D gene (6 bases). Trimming pared 5 bases from V and 3 bases from J, leaving 17 bases between. The CDR3 contains 16 residues. The germline V gene encodes CDR1 SEHNR and CDR2 FQNEAQ (reference sequence). CDR3 amino acids: CASSPTGLSNYNEQFF. The CDR3 DNA reads as TGTGCCAGCAGCCCTACCGGACTAAGCAACTACAATGAGCAGTTCTTC. Looking up the rest from reference TRBV7-9 and TRBJ2-1 gives the full variable domain: DTGVSQNPRHKITKRGQNVTFRCDPISEHNRLYWYRQTLGQGPEFLTYFQNEAQLEKSRLLSDRFSAERPKGSFSTLEIQRTEQGDSAMYLCASSPTGLSNYNEQFFGPGTRLTVL.

This clone was seen just once. The chain carries TRBV7-2 and TRBJ2-7; 9 bases line up with TRBD1. This CDR3 is built from 16 residues. Per the germline V gene, CDR1 is SGHTA and CDR2 is FQGNSA. The trim removed 3 bases at V and 1 base at J, leaving 7 bases unmatched. The CDR3 is CASSFGGQGRSYEQYF. In DNA, the CDR3 is TGTGCCAGCAGCTTTGGTGGACAGGGGCGATCCTACGAGCAGTACTTC.

The gene calls are TRBV13 and TRBJ1-2; D remains ambiguous. Germline lookup yields CDR1 PRHDT and CDR2 FYEKMQ (reference sequence). The CDR3 totals 13 residues. V lost 1 base and J 1 base, leaving 4 bases between the germline ends. Here the CDR3 reads CASSLAGNYGYTF. The CDR3 nucleotides read TGTGCCAGCAGCTTAGCGGGTAACTATGGCTACACCTTC.

The chain employs TRBV7-7 and TRBJ2-1, with 10 bases that match TRBD2. The V gene end was trimmed by 2 bases and the J gene end by 5 bases; junction bases not matched to a gene: 9. CDR1 is SSHAT and CDR2 is FNYEAQ in the germline V gene (reference sequence). CDR3 length: 17 residues. Here the CDR3 DNA reads TGTGCCAGCAGCTTAAGATCTAGCGGGAGTGGGGACAATGAGCAGTTCTTC. Protein sequence: CASSLRSSGSGDNEQFF.

V gene TRBV28 combines with J gene TRBJ1-2; TRBD1 matches 8 bases. Per germline, CDR1 MDHEN and CDR2 SYDVKM. Losses at the gene ends were 5 bases for V and 7 bases for J; bases not matched to a gene: 6. The length of the CDR3 is 13 residues. CDR3 bases: TGTGCCAGCAGTCCCCAACAGGGGGGTGGCTACACCTTC. It yields the protein CASSPQQGGGYTF.

This chain links TRBV5-1 with TRBJ1-2; the D gene is possibly TRBD1 (5 bases). V was trimmed by 0 bases and J by 5 bases, leaving 14 bases between them. The CDR3 is 15 residues long. The germline CDR1 and CDR2 sequences are SGHRS and YFSETQ. CDR3 nucleotide sequence: TGCGCCAGCAGCTTGGCGCCAGGGTCGGCTTATGGCTACACCTTC. Protein product: CASSLAPGSAYGYTF.

The chain recombines TRBV30 with TRBJ2-7; 13 bases agree with TRBD2. Trimming cost V 2 bases and J 4 bases; bases outside gene matches: 11. Germline assignment: CDR1 GTSNPN and CDR2 SVGIG (reference sequence). The CDR3 is 17 residues long. The CDR3 nucleotides read TGTGCCTGGAGTTTTAGTAGACTAGCGGGGGGTTTGTACGAGCAGTACTTC. As protein: CAWSFSRLAGGLYEQYF.

V usage is TRBV3-1 (or the pseudogene TRBV3-2) and J usage is TRBJ1-4; D gene uncertain. The CDR3 loop spans 11 amino acids. Germline CDR1 LGHDT, CDR2 YNNKEL (reference sequence). Trimming pared 4 bases from V and 8 bases from J, leaving 5 bases between. The CDR3 reads CASSLTEKLFF. CDR3 nucleotides: TGTGCCAGCAGCCTTACAGAAAAACTGTTTTTT.

The rearrangement joins TRBV6-2 or TRBV6-3 to TRBJ2-7; D possibly corresponds to TRBD1 (6 bases). The CDR3 length is 14 residues. Germline CDR1 reads MNHEY; CDR2 reads SVGEGT. The V gene lost 2 bases and the J gene lost 5 bases, with 13 bases spanning the gap. DNA for the CDR3: TGTGCCAGCAGTTACGCCAGGGGATTGAACGAGCAGTACTTC. Its protein product is CASSYARGLNEQYF.

The chain joins TRBV5-1 to TRBJ2-3; 8 nucleotides align to TRBD2. Germline V gene lookup returns CDR1 SGHRS and CDR2 YFSETQ. This CDR3 is 16 amino acids long. V was pared by 0 bases and J by 4 bases, with 7 bases of the junction left unmatched. CDR3 nucleotides: TGCGCCAGCAGCTTGGCCTTCGCGGGGGGAGCAGATACGCAGTATTTT. Translated, it gives CASSLAFAGGADTQYF.

The gene calls are TRBV9 and TRBJ2-3; 11 bases agree with TRBD2. Germline CDR1 reads SGDLS; CDR2 reads YYNGEE. The length of the CDR3 is 16 residues. Trimming at V came to 0 bases and at J to 1 base, leaving 1 base not matched to a gene. The CDR3 loop reads CASSVVTSGGTDTQYF. CDR3 bases: TGTGCCAGCAGCGTAGTGACTAGCGGGGGCACAGATACGCAGTATTTT.

This clone was observed a single time. The chain joins TRBV18 to TRBJ2-1, with 8 bases lining up with TRBD2. The CDR3 extends over 16 amino acids. Germline loops: CDR1 KGHSH, CDR2 LQKENI. V shed 3 bases, J shed 0 bases, and the junction held 4 bases outside the gene matches. For the CDR3, the DNA is TGTGCCAGCTCACCCCTAGCGGGCGCCTCCTACAATGAGCAGTTCTTC. Encoded protein: CASSPLAGASYNEQFF.

This chain uses TRBV28 with TRBJ1-2; maybe TRBD1 (6 bases). V was trimmed by 5 bases and J by 4 bases, leaving 17 bases between them. The CDR3 runs 15 residues. Germline V gene lookup returns CDR1 MDHEN and CDR2 SYDVKM. CDR3 sequence: CASSASRQAGYGYTF. The CDR3 bases are TGTGCCAGCAGTGCCTCCCGACAGGCTGGCTATGGCTACACCTTC.